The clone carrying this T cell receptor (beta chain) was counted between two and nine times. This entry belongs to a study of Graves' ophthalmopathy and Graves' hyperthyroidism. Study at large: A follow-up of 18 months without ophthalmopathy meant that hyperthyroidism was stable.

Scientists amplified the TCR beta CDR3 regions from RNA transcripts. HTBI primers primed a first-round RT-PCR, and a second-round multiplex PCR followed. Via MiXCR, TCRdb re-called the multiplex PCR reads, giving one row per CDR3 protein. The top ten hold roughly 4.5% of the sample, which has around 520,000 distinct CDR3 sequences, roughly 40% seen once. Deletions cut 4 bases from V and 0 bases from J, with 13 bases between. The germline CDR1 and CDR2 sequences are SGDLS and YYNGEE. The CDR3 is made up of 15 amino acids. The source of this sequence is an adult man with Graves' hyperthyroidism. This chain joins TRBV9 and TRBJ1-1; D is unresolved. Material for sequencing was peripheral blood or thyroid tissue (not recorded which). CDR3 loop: CASSLRPNLNTEAFF. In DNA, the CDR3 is TGTGCCAGCAGCTTGAGGCCCAATTTGAACACTGAAGCTTTCTTT.